Only a few counts were recorded for the clone carrying this T cell receptor (beta chain). Its matching antigen is unknown. The primer mix had 60 Vbeta and 13 Jbeta primers. Assay: immunoSEQ multiplex PCR; the TCRdb copy retains only in-frame clones and omits some. The sample holds 150,000 to 200,000 clones, roughly 80% seen once. The entry originates in a study of cytomegalovirus exposure and HLA in healthy donors. Study conclusions and caveats: Segments of the TCR beta V type were, in most cases, productive about 90% or about 30% of the time in an earlier analysis.

The V gene lost 3 bases and the J gene lost 6 bases, with 13 bases spanning the gap. This CDR3 is built from 14 residues. CDR1 LNHDA and CDR2 SQIVND come from the germline V gene (reference sequence). The chain couples TRBV19 to TRBJ2-3; D is uncertain. What was sequenced was PBMCs. This clonotype was obtained from a female donor in good health and CMV-seronegative. The CDR3 DNA reads TGTGCCAGTAGTATGGCAACCTCAGATGATACGCAGTATTTT. Translated: CASSMATSDDTQYF. Combining the CDR3 with reference TRBV19 and TRBJ2-3 gives the whole variable domain DGGITQSPKYLFRKEGQNVTLSCEQNLNHDAMYWYRQDPGQGLRLIYYSQIVNDFQKGDIAEGYSVSREKKESFPLTVTSAQKNPTAFYLCASSMATSDDTQYFGPGTRLTVL.